This TCR beta chain was documented in a study of T cell responses to AZD1222 COVID-19 vaccine. Study in general: It was second doses at about 4 or about 12 weeks that were pooled. Study observations and caveats: A mostly white British donor set with more females was recruited, and clonal diversity was possibly underestimated. Unmutated regions of variants are reportedly targeted by nearly half of spike-specific TCRs.

Turning to this clone: Its cognate antigen is unknown.

The table came from immunoSEQ multiplex PCR; TCRdb's copy has only in-frame clones and leaves some out. The data contain 150,000 to 180,000 clones, 90% of them seen just once; the ten biggest clones take up around 1.9%. The source was peripheral blood, collected on day 0 of AZD1222 vaccination. This clonotype was obtained from an adult in good health.

The CDR3, as DNA: TGTGCCAGCAGCCCCTCTAGGCGGGGGGTCACAGATACGCAGTATTTT. It encodes CASSPSRRGVTDTQYF. The rearrangement links TRBV7-3 to TRBJ2-3; TRBD2 matches at 8 bases. The trim removed 5 bases at V and 2 bases at J, leaving 9 bases unmatched. CDR3 size: 16 residues. The germline V gene encodes CDR1 SGHTA and CDR2 FQGTGA.